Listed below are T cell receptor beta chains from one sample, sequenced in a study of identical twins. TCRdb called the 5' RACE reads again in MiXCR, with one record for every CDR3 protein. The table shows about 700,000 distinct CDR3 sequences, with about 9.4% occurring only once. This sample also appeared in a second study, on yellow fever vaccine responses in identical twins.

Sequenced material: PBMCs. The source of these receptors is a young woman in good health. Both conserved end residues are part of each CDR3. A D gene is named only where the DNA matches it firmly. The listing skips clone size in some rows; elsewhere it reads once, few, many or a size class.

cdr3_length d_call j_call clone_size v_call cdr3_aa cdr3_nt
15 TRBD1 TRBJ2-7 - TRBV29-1 CSAGSTGVFSYEQYF TGCAGCGCCGGAAGCACAGGGGTATTCTCCTACGAGCAGTACTTC
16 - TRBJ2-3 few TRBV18 CASSPRPATSTDTQYF TGTGCCAGCTCACCAAGGCCAGCGACCTCCACAGATACGCAGTATTTT
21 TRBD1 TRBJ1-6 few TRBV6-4 CASSDSKGQGKRGLVNSPLHF TGTGCCAGCAGTGATTCGAAGGGACAGGGGAAAAGGGGCCTTGTTAATTCACCCCTCCACTTT
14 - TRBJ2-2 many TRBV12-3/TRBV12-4 CASSRQSQTGELFF TGTGCCAGCAGCCGGCAATCCCAAACCGGGGAGCTGTTTTTT
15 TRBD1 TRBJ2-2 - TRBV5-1 CASSIRTGSAGELFF TGCGCCAGCAGCATAAGGACAGGCAGCGCCGGGGAGCTGTTTTTT
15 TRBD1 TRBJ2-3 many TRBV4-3 CASSSGTGESDTQYF TGCGCCAGCAGCTCCGGGACAGGGGAGAGTGATACGCAGTATTTT
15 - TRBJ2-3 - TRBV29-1 CSVEDRAGSTDTQYF TGCAGCGTTGAAGATCGGGCGGGGAGCACAGATACGCAGTATTTT
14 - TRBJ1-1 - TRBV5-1 CASSSLGGNTEAFF TGCGCCAGCAGCTCCCTAGGCGGGAACACTGAAGCTTTCTTT
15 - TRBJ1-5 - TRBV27 CASSGWLEGNQPQHF TGTGCCAGCAGTGGCTGGCTGGAGGGCAATCAGCCCCAGCATTTT
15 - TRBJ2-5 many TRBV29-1 CSVEDPGREQETQYF TGCAGCGTTGAAGATCCCGGACGCGAACAAGAGACCCAGTACTTC
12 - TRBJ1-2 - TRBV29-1 CSVEAELYGYTF TGCAGCGTTGAAGCGGAGCTATATGGCTACACCTTC
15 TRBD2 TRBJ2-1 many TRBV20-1 CSATSSGSFYNEQFF TGCAGTGCTACCAGTAGCGGGAGCTTCTACAATGAGCAGTTCTTC
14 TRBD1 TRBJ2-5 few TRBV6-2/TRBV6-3 CASSAGTGHETQYF TGTGCCAGCAGTGCCGGGACAGGTCACGAGACCCAGTACTTC
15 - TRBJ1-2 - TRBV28 CASSFDTLINYGYTF TGTGCCAGCAGTTTTGACACCCTAATTAACTATGGCTACACCTTC
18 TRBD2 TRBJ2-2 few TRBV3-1 CASSQGPRLAGNTGELFF TGTGCCAGCAGCCAAGGCCCTCGACTAGCGGGAAACACCGGGGAGCTGTTTTTT
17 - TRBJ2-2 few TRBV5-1 CASSFFRTRPNGGELFF TGCGCCAGCAGCTTCTTTCGAACTCGACCTAACGGCGGGGAGCTGTTTTTT
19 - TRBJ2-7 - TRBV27 CASSLSPSQGGRGSLEQYF TGTGCCAGCAGTTTATCCCCCTCCCAGGGAGGACGGGGGAGCCTCGAGCAGTACTTC
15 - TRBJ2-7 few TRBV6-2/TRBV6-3 CASSYPTGPSYEQYF TGTGCCAGCAGTTATCCCACAGGGCCTTCCTACGAGCAGTACTTC
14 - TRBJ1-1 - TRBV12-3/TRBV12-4 CASTAGGLGIGAFF TGTGCCAGCACCGCGGGGGGCCTCGGCATTGGAGCTTTCTTT
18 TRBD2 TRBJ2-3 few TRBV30 CAWKIGASGRKTADTQYF TGTGCCTGGAAGATAGGGGCTAGCGGGAGGAAGACGGCAGATACGCAGTATTTT
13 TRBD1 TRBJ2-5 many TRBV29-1 CSVNRGARETQYF TGCAGCGTTAACAGGGGTGCCCGGGAGACCCAGTACTTC
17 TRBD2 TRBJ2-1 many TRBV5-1 CASSLTTTSGGYNEQFF TGCGCCAGCAGCTTAACGACCACTAGCGGGGGCTACAATGAGCAGTTCTTC